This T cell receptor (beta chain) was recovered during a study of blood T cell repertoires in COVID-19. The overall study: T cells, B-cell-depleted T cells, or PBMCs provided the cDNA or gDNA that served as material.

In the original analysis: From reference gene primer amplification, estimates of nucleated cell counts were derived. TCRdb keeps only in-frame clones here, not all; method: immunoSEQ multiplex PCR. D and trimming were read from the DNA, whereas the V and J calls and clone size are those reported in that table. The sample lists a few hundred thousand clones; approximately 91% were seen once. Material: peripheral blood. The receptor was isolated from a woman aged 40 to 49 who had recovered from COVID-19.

Written as DNA, the CDR3 is TGTGCCAGTAGTATAGACATGGCTGATACGCAGTATTTT. The encoded protein is CASSIDMADTQYF. The V call is TRBV19, the J call TRBJ2-3; D unclear. The V end was cut by 0 bases, the J end by 6 bases, with 7 bases between. The germline V gene has CDR1 LNHDA and CDR2 SQIVND (reference sequence). The CDR3 consists of 13 residues.